These 18 T cell receptor beta chains were all obtained from the same sample, sequenced in a study of shared clonotypes between healthy human individuals. The protocol was immunoSEQ multiplex PCR, while the TCRdb copy is restricted to in-frame clones and leaves out a portion. The sample records about 2 million clones, roughly 94% being singletons. Naive-designated CD8 cells lacked CD45RO, were positively enriched for CCR7, and omitted terminally differentiated effector memory CD45RA+ cells. Sequencing was done on a sample of naive CD8+ T cells sorted from blood. These receptor sequences come from a man between 18 and 29 years old in good health.

The chain uses TRBV11-2 and TRBJ2-7, with 11 positions matching TRBD1. This CDR3 is built from 15 residues. Germline trimming cut 5 bases from V and 4 bases from J; bases unmatched to any gene: 7. Looked up from germline, CDR1 is SGHAT and CDR2 is FQNNGV. This CDR3 is CASSVGQGAGYEQYF. As DNA, the CDR3 is TGTGCCAGCAGCGTAGGACAGGGGGCTGGGTACGAGCAGTACTTC.

The V call is TRBV7-8, the J call TRBJ1-6; TRBD1 agrees at 8 bases. Germline values: CDR1 SGHVS, CDR2 FQNEAQ. V was pared by 5 bases and J by 6 bases, with 6 bases of the junction left unmatched. The CDR3 has 15 amino acids. This chain's CDR3 is CASSLRDRSNSPLHF. DNA of the CDR3: TGTGCCAGCAGCCTCCGGGACAGGTCTAATTCACCCCTCCACTTT. The full variable domain, with the rest looked up from reference TRBV7-8 and TRBJ1-6, is GAGVSQSPRYKVAKRGQDVALRCDPISGHVSLFWYQQALGQGPEFLTYFQNEAQLDKSGLPSDRFFAERPEGSVSTLKIQRTQQEDSAVYLCASSLRDRSNSPLHFGNGTRLTVT.

This sequence joins TRBV7-8 and TRBJ2-7, with 13 bases aligning to TRBD2. Per the germline V gene, CDR1 is SGHVS and CDR2 is FQNEAQ. CDR3 size: 17 residues. V shed 5 bases and J 3 bases; nucleotides not matched to a gene: 10. Written as DNA, the CDR3 is TGTGCCAGCAGCCCTCATACTAGCGGGGGGGCCGGCTACGAGCAGTACTTC. Translation: CASSPHTSGGAGYEQYF.

The chain couples TRBV28 to TRBJ2-7; D is ambiguous. CDR1 and CDR2 from the germline V gene are MDHEN and SYDVKM. V was cut by 2 bases and J by 3 bases, with 8 bases left in between. The CDR3 spans 13 residues. This CDR3 reads CASSLQANYEQYF. CDR3 sequence (DNA): TGTGCCAGCAGTTTACAAGCAAACTACGAGCAGTACTTC. Together with reference TRBV28 and TRBJ2-7, the CDR3 gives the full variable domain: DVKVTQSSRYLVKRTGEKVFLECVQDMDHENMFWYRQDPGLGLRLIYFSYDVKMKEKGDIPEGYSVSREKKERFSLILESASTNQTSMYLCASSLQANYEQYFGPGTRLTVT.

This sequence joins TRBV10-1 and TRBJ2-2; no clear D. Trimming left V 4 bases short and J 6 bases short, with 6 bases between. Germline V lookup: CDR1 WNHNN, CDR2 SYGVQD (reference sequence). The CDR3 sequence is 12 residues long. The CDR3, as DNA: TGCGCCAGCAGTGTAGAAGCCGGGGAGCTGTTTTTT. This codes for CASSVEAGELFF.

The CDR3 loop is CASSLRPGGTGELFF. CDR3 DNA: TGTGCCAGCAGCCTTCGCCCAGGGGGGACCGGGGAGCTGTTTTTT. The chain recombines TRBV11-2 with TRBJ2-2, with D perhaps matching TRBD1 (7 bases). CDR1 and CDR2 (germline): SGHAT, FQNNGV. CDR3 length equals 15 residues. V gave up 5 bases and J gave up 5 bases, with 15 bases separating them.

This clone appeared a few times. The sample contains more than one DNA sequence encoding this CDR3. The chain has TRBV19 and TRBJ1-1, with 8 nucleotides matching TRBD1. Germline V CDR1 and CDR2: LNHDA, SQIVND (reference sequence). J lost 4 bases, V lost 6 bases, and 4 bases had no gene match. The CDR3 contains 13 residues. The CDR3 loop is CASSMTGATEAFF. The CDR3 DNA sequence: TGTGCCAGTAGCATGACAGGGGCCACTGAAGCTTTCTTT.

Details on this clone: Other DNA sequences within the sample encode an identical CDR3. The chain uses TRBV7-9 and TRBJ2-3, with D unresolved. V was pared by 2 bases and J by 2 bases, with 2 bases between. The germline CDR1 and CDR2 sequences are SEHNR and FQNEAQ (reference sequence). This CDR3 has 12 amino acids. CDR3 sequence reads: CASSLITDTQYF. The DNA for the CDR3 is TGTGCCAGCAGCTTAATCACAGATACGCAGTATTTT.

This CDR3 reads CASSLAGTEELFF. Written as DNA, the CDR3 is TGTGCCAGCAGCTTGGCGGGGACAGAGGAGCTGTTTTTT. The chain is built from TRBV5-5 and TRBJ2-2, with 7 positions matching TRBD1. The V gene's germline CDR1 is SGHKS and CDR2 YYEKEE (reference sequence). This CDR3 has 13 amino acids. V was clipped by 0 bases and J by 10 bases; unmatched bases: 3. Full variable domain (missing parts from reference TRBV5-5 and TRBJ2-2): DAGVTQSPTHLIKTRGQQVTLRCSPISGHKSVSWYQQVLGQGPQFIFQYYEKEERGRGNFPDRFSARQFPNYSSELNVNALLLGDSALYLCASSLAGTEELFFGEGSRLTVL.

The rearrangement joins TRBV7-6 to TRBJ2-2; TRBD1 is a possible D gene (6 bases). The CDR3 totals 14 residues. Germline CDR1 and CDR2: SGHVS and FNYEAQ. V shed 5 bases and J shed 4 bases, with 11 bases lying between them. The CDR3 protein is CASSDTGSTGELFF. CDR3 bases: TGTGCCAGCAGCGACACAGGGAGCACCGGGGAGCTGTTTTTT.

V gene TRBV9 combines with J gene TRBJ2-1, with 8 positions matching TRBD1. V lost 1 base, J lost 2 bases, and 2 bases stayed unmatched. CDR1 SGDLS and CDR2 YYNGEE come from the germline V gene. The CDR3 contains 15 residues. Here the CDR3 DNA reads TGTGCCAGCAGCGTACAGGGGGCTACCTACAATGAGCAGTTCTTC. It specifies CASSVQGATYNEQFF. Variable domain in full (rest from reference TRBV9 and TRBJ2-1): DSGVTQTPKHLITATGQRVTLRCSPRSGDLSVYWYQQSLDQGLQFLIQYYNGEERAKGNILERFSAQQFPDLHSELNLSSLELGDSALYFCASSVQGATYNEQFFGPGTRLTVL.

The chain is built from TRBV4-2 and TRBJ2-7; D not resolved. Germline V gene data show CDR1 as LGHNA and CDR2 as YNFKEQ. V gave up 1 base and J gave up 0 bases, with 4 bases separating them. This CDR3 is built from 13 residues. The CDR3 DNA follows: TGTGCCAGCAGCCAAGGGGCCTCCTACGAGCAGTACTTC. It yields the protein CASSQGASYEQYF.

The V and J genes are TRBV27 and TRBJ1-2, with TRBD1 identical over 9 bases. The germline CDR1 and CDR2 sequences are MNHEY and SMNVEV (reference sequence). Trimming at V came to 3 bases and at J to 7 bases, leaving 21 bases not matched to a gene. The CDR3 is 19 residues long. CDR3 nucleotides: TGTGCCAGCAGTTTGCAAGCCCGGGACAGGGTAAAGAACTTTGGTGGCTACACCTTC. Translation: CASSLQARDRVKNFGGYTF.

The chain links TRBV10-3 to TRBJ2-7, with TRBD1 matching over 9 bases. The CDR3 loop spans 17 amino acids. Trimming cost V 6 bases and J 2 bases; bases outside gene matches: 14. Germline V gene data show CDR1 as ENHRY and CDR2 as SYGVKD. Written as DNA, the CDR3 is TGTGCCATCAGAGCCGGGACAGGGCTAGGGGATACCTACGAGCAGTACTTC. Its translation: CAIRAGTGLGDTYEQYF.

A note on this clone: This same CDR3 is encoded by further DNA sequences in the sample. CDR3 sequence (DNA): TGTGCCAGCAGTCTAGCGGGGGGCACCTACGAGCAGTACTTC. It specifies CASSLAGGTYEQYF. V usage is TRBV28 and J usage is TRBJ2-7; TRBD2 aligns across 11 bases. The CDR3 runs to 14 residues. CDR1 and CDR2 from the germline V gene are MDHEN and SYDVKM. Losses at the gene ends were 5 bases for V and 2 bases for J; bases not matched to a gene: 2.

This chain uses TRBV7-2 with TRBJ2-7; D call uncertain. From germline, CDR1 is SGHTA and CDR2 FQGNSA. With 5 bases removed from V and 2 bases from J, the gap between germline ends came to 16 bases. This CDR3 has 15 amino acids. CDR3 sequence (DNA): TGTGCCAGCAGCCCCGCTGGCGGTAATACCTACGAGCAGTACTTC. It codes for CASSPAGGNTYEQYF. Full variable domain (rest looked up from reference TRBV7-2 and TRBJ2-7): GAGVSQSPSNKVTEKGKDVELRCDPISGHTALYWYRQSLGQGLEFLIYFQGNSAPDKSGLPSDRFSAERTGGSVSTLTIQRTQQEDSAVYLCASSPAGGNTYEQYFGPGTRLTVT.

V usage is TRBV15 and J usage is TRBJ2-1, with 9 bases identical to TRBD1. This CDR3 is 16 amino acids long. In germline, CDR1 is LNHNV, CDR2 YYDKDF (reference sequence). The J segment lost 6 bases and the V segment lost 1 base, leaving 7 bases of the junction unmatched. The DNA for the CDR3 is TGTGCCACCAGCAGAGCTCCGGGACAGGGATCCAATGAGCAGTTCTTC. The encoded protein is CATSRAPGQGSNEQFF.

The genes are TRBV27 and TRBJ2-5, with 9 bases identical to TRBD2. The length of the CDR3 is 14 residues. The germline V gene has CDR1 MNHEY and CDR2 SMNVEV (reference sequence). V trimming: 5 bases; J trimming: 3 bases; junction bases outside the gene matches: 4. This CDR3 reads CASSEIAGEETQYF. The CDR3 DNA follows: TGTGCCAGCAGTGAAATAGCGGGAGAAGAGACCCAGTACTTC.